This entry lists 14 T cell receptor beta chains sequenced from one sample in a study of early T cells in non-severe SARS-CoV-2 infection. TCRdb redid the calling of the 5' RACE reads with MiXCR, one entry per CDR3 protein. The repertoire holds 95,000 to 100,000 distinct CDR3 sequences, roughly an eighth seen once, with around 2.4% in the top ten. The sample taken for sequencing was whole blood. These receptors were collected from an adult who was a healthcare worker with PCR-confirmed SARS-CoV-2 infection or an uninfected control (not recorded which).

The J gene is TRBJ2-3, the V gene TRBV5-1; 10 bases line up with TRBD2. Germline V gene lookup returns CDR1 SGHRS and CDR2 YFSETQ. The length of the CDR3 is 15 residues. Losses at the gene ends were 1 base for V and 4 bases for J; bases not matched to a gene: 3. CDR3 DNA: TGCGCCAGCAGCTTGCTAGCGGGGGATTCAGATACGCAGTATTTT. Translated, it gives CASSLLAGDSDTQYF.

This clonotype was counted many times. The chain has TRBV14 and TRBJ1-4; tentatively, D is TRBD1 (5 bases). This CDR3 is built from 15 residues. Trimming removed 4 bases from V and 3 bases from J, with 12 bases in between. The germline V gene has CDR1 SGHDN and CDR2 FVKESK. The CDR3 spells CASSPRGRANEKLFF. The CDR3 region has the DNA TGTGCCAGCAGCCCCCGGGGGAGAGCTAATGAAAAACTGTTTTTT.

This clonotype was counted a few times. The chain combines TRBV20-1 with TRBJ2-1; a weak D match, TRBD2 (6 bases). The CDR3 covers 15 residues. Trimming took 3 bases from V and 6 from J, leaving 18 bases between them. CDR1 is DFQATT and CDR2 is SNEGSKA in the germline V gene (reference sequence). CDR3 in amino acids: CSARSGVARGNEQFF. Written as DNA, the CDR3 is TGCAGTGCTAGGTCGGGGGTTGCTCGAGGCAATGAGCAGTTCTTC.

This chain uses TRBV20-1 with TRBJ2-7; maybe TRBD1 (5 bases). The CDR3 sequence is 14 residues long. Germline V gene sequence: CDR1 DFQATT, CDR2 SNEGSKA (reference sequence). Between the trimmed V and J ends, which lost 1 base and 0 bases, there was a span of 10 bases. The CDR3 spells CSARAQGSSYEQYF. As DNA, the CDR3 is TGCAGTGCTAGAGCGCAGGGTAGCTCCTACGAGCAGTACTTC.

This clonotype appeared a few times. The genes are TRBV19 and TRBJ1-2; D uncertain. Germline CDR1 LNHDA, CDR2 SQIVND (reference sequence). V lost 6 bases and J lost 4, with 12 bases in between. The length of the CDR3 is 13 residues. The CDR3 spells CASRIDARYGYTF. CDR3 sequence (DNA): TGTGCCAGTAGAATCGACGCCCGCTATGGCTACACCTTC.

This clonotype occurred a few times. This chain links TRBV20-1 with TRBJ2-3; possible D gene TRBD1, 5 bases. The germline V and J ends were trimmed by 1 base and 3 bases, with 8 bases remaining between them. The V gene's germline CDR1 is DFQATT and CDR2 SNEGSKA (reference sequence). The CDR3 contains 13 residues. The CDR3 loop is CSARVSGTDTQYF. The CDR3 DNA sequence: TGCAGTGCTAGAGTTTCAGGGACAGATACGCAGTATTTT.

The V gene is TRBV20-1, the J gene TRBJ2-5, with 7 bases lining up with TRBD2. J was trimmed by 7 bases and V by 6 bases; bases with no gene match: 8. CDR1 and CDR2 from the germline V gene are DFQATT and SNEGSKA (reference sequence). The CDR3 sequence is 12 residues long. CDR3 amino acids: CSATRLAGTQYF. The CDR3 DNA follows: TGCAGTGCCACCCGACTAGCAGGGACCCAGTACTTC.

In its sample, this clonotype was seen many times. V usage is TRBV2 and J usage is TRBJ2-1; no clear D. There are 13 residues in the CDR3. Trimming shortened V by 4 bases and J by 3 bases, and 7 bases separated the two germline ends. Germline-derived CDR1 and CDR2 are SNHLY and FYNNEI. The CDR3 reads CASSVSYYNEQFF. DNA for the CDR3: TGTGCCAGCAGTGTTTCGTACTACAATGAGCAGTTCTTC.

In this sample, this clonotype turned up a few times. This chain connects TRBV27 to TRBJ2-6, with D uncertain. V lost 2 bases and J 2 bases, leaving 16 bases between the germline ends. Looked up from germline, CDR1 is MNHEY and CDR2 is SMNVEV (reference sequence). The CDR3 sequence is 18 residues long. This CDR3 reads CASSLGNKDLAGANVLTF. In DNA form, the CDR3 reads TGTGCCAGCAGTTTAGGGAACAAGGATCTGGCTGGGGCCAACGTCCTGACTTTC.

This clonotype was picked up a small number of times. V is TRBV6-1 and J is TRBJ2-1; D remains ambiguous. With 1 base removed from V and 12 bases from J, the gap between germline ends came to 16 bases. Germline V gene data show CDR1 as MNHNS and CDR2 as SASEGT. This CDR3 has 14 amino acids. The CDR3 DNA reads TGTGCCAGCAGTGAAGGGCGCAGCAGGTGGGGGCAGTTCTTC. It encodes CASSEGRSRWGQFF.

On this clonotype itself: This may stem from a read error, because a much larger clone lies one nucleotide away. CDR3 DNA sequence: TGTGCCAGCAGTCCACCACGACCTAGCGGGGGCTCCTACGTGCAGTACTTC. Encoded protein: CASSPPRPSGGSYVQYF. The genes are TRBV28 and TRBJ2-7; 10 positions match TRBD2. CDR3 length: 17 residues. Germline V gene lookup returns CDR1 MDHEN and CDR2 SYDVKM. Based on the CDR3 plus reference TRBV28 and TRBJ2-7, the full variable domain is DVKVTQSSRYLVKRTGEKVFLECVQDMDHENMFWYRQDPGLGLRLIYFSYDVKMKEKGDIPEGYSVSREKKERFSLILESASTNQTSMYLCASSPPRPSGGSYVQYFGPGTRLTVT.

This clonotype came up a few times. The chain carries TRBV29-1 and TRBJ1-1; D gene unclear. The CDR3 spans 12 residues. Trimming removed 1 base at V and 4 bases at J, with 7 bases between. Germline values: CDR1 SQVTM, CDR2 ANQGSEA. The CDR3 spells CSVEVWGTEAFF. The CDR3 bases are TGCAGCGTTGAAGTTTGGGGCACTGAAGCTTTCTTT.

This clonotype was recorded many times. As DNA, the CDR3 is TGTGCCAGCAAGGGCTTACCCCAAGAGACCCAGTACTTC. Protein sequence: CASKGLPQETQYF. The chain is built from TRBV2 and TRBJ2-5; D call uncertain. V lost 7 bases and J lost 1, with 10 bases in between. Germline V gives CDR1 SNHLY, CDR2 FYNNEI. The length of the CDR3 is 13 residues.

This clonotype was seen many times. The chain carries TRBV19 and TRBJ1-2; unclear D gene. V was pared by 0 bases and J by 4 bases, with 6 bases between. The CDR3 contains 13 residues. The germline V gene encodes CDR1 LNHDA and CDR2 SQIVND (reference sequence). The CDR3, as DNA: TGTGCCAGTAGTATAGAGCCCAGCTATGGCTACACCTTC. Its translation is CASSIEPSYGYTF.